The entry that follows covers one T cell receptor (beta chain) sequence. This clone is a singleton in its sample. Which antigen it targets is not known. Base qualities are not provided; no much larger clone lies one nucleotide away. The time point tag for this specimen amounts to: about 28 days (+/-7) after the second vaccine dose. The sample's treatment or condition label, decoded: meningococcal conjugate vaccine given as trial control. Samples from vaccinated people were obtained from the UK trials COV001 and COV002, which included a single-blind randomized controlled phase 2/3 trial of AZD1222 (ChAdOx1 nCoV-19) in healthy adults. For TCRbeta chain sequencing, PBMC samples from trial participants were taken at day 0 and at day 28 after the second dose. CDR3 length: 15 amino acids, cysteine to phenylalanine. Only the CDR3 part of the read is kept: 45 bases, read in frame from the first base. The germline V gene yields KGHSH for CDR1 and LQKENI for CDR2. V is cut by 9 bases and J by 2 bases, and the space between the germline ends is 17 bases.

The CDR3 regions of human TCRbeta chains were analyzed by immunosequencing. On the study's bioinformatics: TCRs in the repertoires were compared against a reference library of SARS-CoV-2-specific TCRs that had been generated with the MIRA antigen-specificity platform. Breadth was defined as the fraction of unique TCRs that were SARS-CoV-2-associated. Depth was defined as the fraction of total T cells that were SARS-CoV-2-associated. Using the MIRA data, each spike-specific TCR was assigned both to the spike region to which the TCR was reactive and to a CD4 or CD8 class. Log10-transformed breadth and depth values were compared by one-way ANOVA with Sidak's multiple comparisons tests. TCRdb retrieved this table from immuneACCESS and kept in-frame rearrangements only. Not all clones are present; in checked studies, unresolved V genes account for under half, and no reason is known for the remainder. D and trimming come from the DNA, and the V and J calls and clone size come from that table. Across this sample there are around 140,000 clones, with almost 85% seen only once. The top ten constitute around 8.3% of the sample.

The record originates from a study of T cell responses to AZD1222 COVID-19 vaccine (dated by TCRdb to 2020 to 2022). Describing the broader study: TCR sequencing was performed for approximately 240 trial participants, of whom around 200 were given two doses of AZD1222 and around 25 were given two doses of MenACWY control vaccine. Enrollment into the trials was organized by age into subgroups of 18-55, 56-69 and 70-plus years, and those subgroups contained around 150, 28 and 57 TCR-sequenced participants, respectively. Overall results and qualifications from the work: Vaccine-associated CD4 TCRs spanned the whole spike protein, with dominant responses in regions 160-218 and 743-854. In the small 56-69-year group, the increase in depth fell short of significance, most likely because of low power. Spike-specific TCR breadth and depth rose significantly after two AZD1222 doses compared with day 0 and with MenACWY recipients. Reportedly, almost half of the unique spike-specific TCRs recognized epitopes lying outside the regions that are mutated in the B.1.351 and B.1.1.7 variants. Conclusions about previously exposed vaccinees are limited, since just six AZD1222 recipients were seropositive for SARS-CoV-2 at baseline. Most participants were white British and females outnumbered males, and the authors suggested that clonal diversity may have been underestimated. Because no day 14 peak-response samples were available, repertoires were characterized only after the peak T cell response.

This receptor was identified in an adult who received the MenACWY meningococcal vaccine as a control. The sequenced sample was peripheral blood, obtained 28 days after the second dose of the MenACWY control vaccine. The chain couples TRBV18 to TRBJ1-3; the D gene assignment is ambiguous. Read as DNA, the sequence is TGTGCCAGTTCATTGGGATCTCTCACTGGAAACACCATATATTTT. This sequence encodes CASSLGSLTGNTIYF.